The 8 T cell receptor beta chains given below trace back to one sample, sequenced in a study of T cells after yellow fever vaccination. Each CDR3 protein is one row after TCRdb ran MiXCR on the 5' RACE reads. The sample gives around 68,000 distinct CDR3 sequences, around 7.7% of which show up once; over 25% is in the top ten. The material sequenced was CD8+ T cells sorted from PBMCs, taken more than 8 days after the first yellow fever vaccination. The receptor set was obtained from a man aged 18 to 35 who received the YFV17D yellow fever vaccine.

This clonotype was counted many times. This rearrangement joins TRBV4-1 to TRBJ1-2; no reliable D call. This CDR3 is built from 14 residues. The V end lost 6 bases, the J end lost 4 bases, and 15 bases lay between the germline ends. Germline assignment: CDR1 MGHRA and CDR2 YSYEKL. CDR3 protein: CASSQMEMRYGYTF. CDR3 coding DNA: TGCGCCAGCAGTCAAATGGAGATGCGCTATGGCTACACCTTC.

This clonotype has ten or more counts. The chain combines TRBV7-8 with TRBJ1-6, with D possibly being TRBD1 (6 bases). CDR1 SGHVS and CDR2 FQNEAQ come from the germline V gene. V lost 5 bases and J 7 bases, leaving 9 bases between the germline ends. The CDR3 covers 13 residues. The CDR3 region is CASSAGENSPLHF. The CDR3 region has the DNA TGTGCCAGCAGCGCAGGGGAAAATTCACCCCTCCACTTT.

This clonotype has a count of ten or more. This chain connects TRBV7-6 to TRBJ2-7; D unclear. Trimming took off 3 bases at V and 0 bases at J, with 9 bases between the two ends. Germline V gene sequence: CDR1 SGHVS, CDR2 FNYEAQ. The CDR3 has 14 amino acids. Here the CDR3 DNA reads TGTGCCAGCAGCTTGCCAGGCAACTCCTACGAGCAGTACTTC. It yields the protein CASSLPGNSYEQYF.

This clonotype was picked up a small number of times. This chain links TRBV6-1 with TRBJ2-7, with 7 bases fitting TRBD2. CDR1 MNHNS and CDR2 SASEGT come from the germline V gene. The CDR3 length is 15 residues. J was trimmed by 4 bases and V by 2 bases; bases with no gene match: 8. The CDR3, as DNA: TGTGCCAGCAGTGAAATGGGGAGGGAGTGGTACGAGCAGTACGTC. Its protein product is CASSEMGREWYEQYV.

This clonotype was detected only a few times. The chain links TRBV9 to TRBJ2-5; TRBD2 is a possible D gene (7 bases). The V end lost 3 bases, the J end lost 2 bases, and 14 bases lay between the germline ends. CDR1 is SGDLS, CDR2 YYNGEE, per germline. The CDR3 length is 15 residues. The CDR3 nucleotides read TGTGCCAGCAGCGAGGGAGGGGGGGGACAAGAGACCCAGTACTTC. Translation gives CASSEGGGGQETQYF.

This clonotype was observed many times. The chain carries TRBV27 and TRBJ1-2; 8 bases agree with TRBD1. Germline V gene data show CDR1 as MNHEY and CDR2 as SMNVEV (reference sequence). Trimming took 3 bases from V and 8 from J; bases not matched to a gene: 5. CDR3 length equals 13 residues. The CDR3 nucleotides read TGTGCCAGCAGTTTGGGGACAGGTCAAGGCTACACCTTC. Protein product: CASSLGTGQGYTF.

The CDR3 spells CASSVTGGSGNTIYF. DNA of the CDR3: TGTGCCAGCAGCGTAACAGGGGGATCTGGAAACACCATATATTTT. This chain connects TRBV9 to TRBJ1-3; TRBD1 agrees at 8 bases. V trimming: 1 base; J trimming: 1 base; junction bases outside the gene matches: 1. This CDR3 comprises 15 residues. Germline loops: CDR1 SGDLS, CDR2 YYNGEE. Together with reference TRBV9 and TRBJ1-3, the CDR3 gives the full variable domain: DSGVTQTPKHLITATGQRVTLRCSPRSGDLSVYWYQQSLDQGLQFLIQYYNGEERAKGNILERFSAQQFPDLHSELNLSSLELGDSALYFCASSVTGGSGNTIYFGEGSWLTVV.

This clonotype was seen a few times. As DNA, the CDR3 is TGTGCCAGCAGCGAGCCATCCTTGGAGCAGTACTTC. This sequence encodes CASSEPSLEQYF. The chain joins TRBV7-9 to TRBJ2-7; no firm D call. The V gene's germline CDR1 is SEHNR and CDR2 FQNEAQ (reference sequence). There are 12 residues in the CDR3. V was pared by 5 bases and J by 7 bases, with 12 bases between.